These 25 T cell receptor beta chains originate from one sample sequenced in a study of cytomegalovirus exposure and HLA in healthy donors. Sequencing was performed with immunoSEQ multiplex PCR; in TCRdb, only in-frame clones are kept and a portion is missing. The sample contains fewer than 200,000 clones, around 88% of which appear only once. Sequencing input: PBMCs. The receptor source for this set is a woman between 18 and 30 years old in good health and CMV-seronegative.

The rearrangement links TRBV27 to TRBJ2-1; possibly TRBD2 for D (6 bases). Germline CDR1 MNHEY, CDR2 SMNVEV (reference sequence). The CDR3 consists of 18 residues. V lost 6 bases to trimming and J lost 2 bases, with 23 bases between them. The CDR3 region has the DNA TGTGCCAGCAGAGCCCAGGTCCCCGGGACTCTAACCTACAATGAGCAGTTCTTC. As protein: CASRAQVPGTLTYNEQFF.

This chain links TRBV27 with TRBJ2-7, with D possibly being TRBD2 (6 bases). V shed 5 bases and J shed 0 bases, with 17 bases lying between them. The CDR3 has 16 residues. CDR1 and CDR2 (germline): MNHEY, SMNVEV (reference sequence). Written as DNA, the CDR3 is TGTGCCAGCAGTCCCTCCCCGAGCGGGCCCTCCTACGAGCAGTACTTC. This sequence encodes CASSPSPSGPSYEQYF.

V and J are TRBV19 and TRBJ1-5; D gene unclear. This CDR3 has 13 residues. CDR1 is LNHDA, CDR2 SQIVND, per germline (reference sequence). The germline V and J ends were trimmed by 4 bases and 6 bases, with 10 bases remaining between them. The CDR3 reads CASSKQVSQPQHF. The CDR3 region has the DNA TGTGCCAGTAGTAAGCAAGTCTCTCAGCCCCAGCATTTT.

The chain carries TRBV18 and TRBJ1-1; D possibly corresponds to TRBD1 (6 bases). The CDR3 has 15 residues. Germline V gives CDR1 KGHSH, CDR2 LQKENI. Trimming removed 3 bases from V and 3 bases from J, with 14 bases in between. The DNA of the CDR3 is TGTGCCAGCTCACCGGAGAACAGGGCAGACACTGAAGCTTTCTTT. Protein sequence: CASSPENRADTEAFF.

CDR3 bases: TGTGCCAGCACCTTAGAGGGGGGGCGTGGGACTGAAGCTTTCTTT. Its translation: CASTLEGGRGTEAFF. V is TRBV9 and J is TRBJ1-1, with D perhaps TRBD1 (6 bases). The germline V and J ends were trimmed by 6 bases and 5 bases, with 20 bases remaining between them. CDR1 is SGDLS and CDR2 is YYNGEE in the germline V gene. The CDR3 contains 15 residues.

The chain uses TRBV9 and TRBJ1-2; no reliable D call. Trimming took off 0 bases at V and 2 bases at J, with 11 bases between the two ends. The CDR3 consists of 15 residues. Looked up from germline, CDR1 is SGDLS and CDR2 is YYNGEE. CDR3: CASSVGEFPNYGYTF. DNA for the CDR3: TGTGCCAGCAGCGTAGGAGAGTTCCCAAACTATGGCTACACCTTC.

J is TRBJ1-2 and V is TRBV5-6; D possibly corresponds to TRBD1 (6 bases). The germline V gene has CDR1 SGHDT and CDR2 YYEEEE. This CDR3 spans 16 amino acids. V lost 2 bases and J 0 bases, leaving 14 bases between the germline ends. The chain's CDR3 is CASSFGGRGTNYGYTF. The CDR3 DNA sequence: TGTGCCAGCAGCTTCGGCGGGAGGGGGACTAACTATGGCTACACCTTC.

The chain carries TRBV9 and TRBJ2-2; 13 positions agree with TRBD2. The CDR3 has 16 amino acids. The germline gives CDR1 SGDLS, CDR2 YYNGEE. V shed 1 base and J 6 bases; nucleotides not matched to a gene: 3. The CDR3 bases are TGTGCCAGCAGCGTACGACTAGCGGGAGGCCCCGGGGAGCTGTTTTTT. Translating it yields CASSVRLAGGPGELFF.

V is TRBV6-5 and J is TRBJ1-2; D gene uncertain. Germline V gene sequence: CDR1 MNHEY, CDR2 SVGAGI. The CDR3 has 13 amino acids. Trimming pared 2 bases from V and 2 bases from J, leaving 6 bases between. For the CDR3, the DNA is TGTGCCAGCAGTTACGACATAAACTATGGCTACACCTTC. This encodes CASSYDINYGYTF.

The genes are TRBV7-9 and TRBJ1-4; no firm D call. CDR1 and CDR2 from the germline V gene are SEHNR and FQNEAQ (reference sequence). V lost 6 bases to trimming and J lost 8 bases, with 19 bases between them. The CDR3 is 15 amino acids. DNA of the CDR3: TGTGCCAGCAGTCTTGGGTTAGCGGTAACCGAAAAACTGTTTTTT. It is translated as CASSLGLAVTEKLFF.

This clone occurred a few times. This may arise from a read error, as a much more abundant clone is one base away. The V and J genes are TRBV5-6 and TRBJ1-5, with D tentatively TRBD1 (5 bases). Germline V gene data show CDR1 as SGHDT and CDR2 as YYEEEE. Trimming took 1 base from V and 4 from J, leaving 6 bases between them. CDR3 length: 13 amino acids. As DNA, the CDR3 is TGTGCCAGCAGCTTGCGGGGGAATCAGCCCCAGCATTTT. This gives the protein CASSLRGNQPQHF.

This clone was counted a single time. J is TRBJ2-3 and V is TRBV4-1; the D gene is possibly TRBD2 (6 bases). Trimming removed 1 base at V and 3 bases at J, with 17 bases between. Germline loops: CDR1 MGHRA, CDR2 YSYEKL. The length of the CDR3 is 17 residues. The CDR3 here is CASSQGGWGVGTDTQYF. CDR3 nucleotide sequence: TGCGCCAGCAGCCAAGGAGGTTGGGGGGTAGGGACAGATACGCAGTATTTT.

In its sample, this clone was seen a few times. V usage is TRBV5-8 and J usage is TRBJ1-2; no firm D call. Germline values: CDR1 SGHTS, CDR2 YDEGEE. This CDR3 contains 15 residues. The V end lost 4 bases, the J end lost 8 bases, and 21 bases lay between the germline ends. The CDR3: CASSPGGLNSWGYTF. CDR3 nucleotide sequence: TGTGCCAGCAGCCCCGGAGGGCTCAACTCATGGGGCTACACCTTC. Full variable domain (rest looked up from reference TRBV5-8 and TRBJ1-2): EAGVTQSPTHLIKTRGQQATLRCSPISGHTSVYWYQQALGLGLQFLLWYDEGEERNRGNFPPRFSGRQFPNYSSELNVNALELEDSALYLCASSPGGLNSWGYTFGSGTRLTVV.

The DNA of the CDR3 is TGTGCCAGCATCGACTTAGCGGGGGGGCGTATTGAGCAGTTCTTC. Its translation: CASIDLAGGRIEQFF. The chain has TRBV5-6 and TRBJ2-1; TRBD2 matches at 11 bases. This CDR3 spans 15 amino acids. V was clipped by 6 bases and J by 9 bases; unmatched bases: 11. The V gene's germline CDR1 is SGHDT and CDR2 YYEEEE.

The chain uses TRBV19 and TRBJ1-6; 9 positions agree with TRBD1. CDR3 length: 14 amino acids. Germline loops: CDR1 LNHDA, CDR2 SQIVND (reference sequence). Losses at the gene ends were 0 bases for V and 10 bases for J; bases not matched to a gene: 1. As DNA, the CDR3 is TGTGCCAGTAGTATAGAGGGACAGGGATCACCCCTCCACTTT. It encodes CASSIEGQGSPLHF.

The gene calls are TRBV7-2 and TRBJ2-7; D unclear. CDR3 length: 16 amino acids. Trimming pared 0 bases from V and 3 bases from J, leaving 15 bases between. The germline V gene encodes CDR1 SGHTA and CDR2 FQGNSA. In DNA form, the CDR3 reads TGTGCCAGCAGCTTAGCGATCGTTTCGCGAGGCTACGAGCAGTACTTC. Its translation is CASSLAIVSRGYEQYF.

This clone has a single count. V is TRBV9 and J is TRBJ1-1; D gene uncertain. The CDR3 is made up of 12 amino acids. Germline V gene data show CDR1 as SGDLS and CDR2 as YYNGEE. Trimming shortened V by 7 bases and J by 1 base, and 8 bases separated the two germline ends. The CDR3 DNA reads TGTGCCAGCGTTCTTAGGAACACTGAAGCTTTCTTT. It is translated as CASVLRNTEAFF.

This chain joins TRBV5-7 and TRBJ2-7; TRBD2 might be the D (5 bases). TRBV5-7 is sorted into the ORF group, with uncertain function. V was cut by 7 bases and J by 2 bases, with 25 bases left in between. The CDR3 is 17 amino acids. The CDR3 loop reads CASARKGLERPTYEQYF. In DNA, the CDR3 is TGTGCCAGCGCCCGGAAAGGTTTGGAGCGGCCTACCTACGAGCAGTACTTC.

As DNA, the CDR3 is TGTGCCAGCACCGAACGACCGGACAGCGCCTACGAGCAGTACTTC. Encoded protein: CASTERPDSAYEQYF. The chain combines TRBV9 with TRBJ2-7; the D gene is possibly TRBD1 (6 bases). The CDR3 covers 15 residues. V was shortened by 6 bases and J by 2 bases, with 18 bases between the two germline ends. CDR1 and CDR2 (germline): SGDLS, YYNGEE. Filled out from reference TRBV9 and TRBJ2-7, the complete variable domain reads DSGVTQTPKHLITATGQRVTLRCSPRSGDLSVYWYQQSLDQGLQFLIQYYNGEERAKGNILERFSAQQFPDLHSELNLSSLELGDSALYFCASTERPDSAYEQYFGPGTRLTVT.

The chain recombines TRBV10-3 with TRBJ1-2, with 7 bases that match TRBD1. The CDR3 loop spans 12 amino acids. Trimming removed 4 bases from V and 4 bases from J; junction bases left unmatched: 0. CDR1 ENHRY and CDR2 SYGVKD come from the germline V gene. In DNA, the CDR3 is TGTGCCATCAGTGGACAGGGCTATGGCTACACCTTC. It translates to CAISGQGYGYTF.

This clone was seen just once. The chain combines TRBV30 with TRBJ2-1; a weak D match, TRBD2 (6 bases). Deletions cut 7 bases from V and 9 bases from J, with 22 bases between. The CDR3 is 14 residues long. The germline CDR1 and CDR2 sequences are GTSNPN and SVGIG (reference sequence). The CDR3 nucleotides read TGTGCCTTGAACACGGGACTCGAGGAGGTTGAGCAGTTCTTC. Translated, it gives CALNTGLEEVEQFF.

The V and J genes are TRBV2 and TRBJ1-2, with 7 positions matching TRBD1. Germline V gene sequence: CDR1 SNHLY, CDR2 FYNNEI. There are 14 residues in the CDR3. Losses at the gene ends were 4 bases for V and 4 bases for J; bases not matched to a gene: 6. CDR3 protein: CASSVRGLTYGYTF. CDR3 bases: TGTGCCAGCAGTGTTAGGGGGCTCACCTATGGCTACACCTTC.

The chain links TRBV6-5 to TRBJ1-5, with TRBD1 matching 9 bases. Germline CDR1 reads MNHEY; CDR2 reads SVGAGI. The CDR3 has 15 amino acids. V gave up 6 bases and J gave up 9 bases; unmatched junction bases: 12. The CDR3 loop is CASRQEPGQGRPQHF. CDR3 nucleotide sequence: TGTGCCAGCAGACAGGAACCGGGACAGGGTCGGCCCCAGCATTTT.

The chain combines TRBV5-1 with TRBJ1-1; 7 positions match TRBD1. The CDR3 contains 19 residues. V was pared by 0 bases and J by 5 bases, with 19 bases of the junction left unmatched. Germline V lookup: CDR1 SGHRS, CDR2 YFSETQ. This CDR3 reads CASSLGSGSAGGRGTEAFF. The DNA for the CDR3 is TGCGCCAGCAGCTTGGGCTCAGGGTCGGCAGGGGGTAGGGGAACTGAAGCTTTCTTT.

The chain has TRBV4-3 and TRBJ2-1, with 8 nucleotides matching TRBD1. CDR3 size: 15 residues. Germline CDR1 is LGHNA and CDR2 is YSLEER. The J segment lost 2 bases and the V segment lost 2 bases, leaving 2 bases of the junction unmatched. CDR3 DNA: TGCGCCAGCAGCCAATACAGGGGGGCCTACAATGAGCAGTTCTTC. Its protein product is CASSQYRGAYNEQFF.